The clone carrying this T cell receptor (beta chain) appeared a few times. Its antigen remains unidentified. Germline CDR1 and CDR2: SGHTA and FQGTGA. This CDR3 is built from 15 residues. V gave up 5 bases and J gave up 10 bases; unmatched junction bases: 14. These data belong to a study of cytomegalovirus exposure and HLA in healthy donors. Study results and limitations: TCR beta chain V- and J-gene trimming was linked, in a later analysis, to a missense variant in DCLRE1C.

60 Vbeta and 13 Jbeta primers were used in PCR. Libraries were prepared by immunoSEQ multiplex PCR; TCRdb keeps only in-frame clonotypes and omits some of them. The sample shows over 150,000 clones, 75% to 90% of them seen only once. The sample was PBMCs. J is TRBJ2-1 and V is TRBV7-3; 7 bases agree with TRBD2. This sequence originates from a man aged 25 to 40 in good health and CMV-seropositive. CDR3 amino acids: CASSPQGGRAGEQFF. The CDR3 bases are TGTGCCAGCAGCCCCCAGGGCGGGAGAGCAGGAGAGCAGTTCTTC.